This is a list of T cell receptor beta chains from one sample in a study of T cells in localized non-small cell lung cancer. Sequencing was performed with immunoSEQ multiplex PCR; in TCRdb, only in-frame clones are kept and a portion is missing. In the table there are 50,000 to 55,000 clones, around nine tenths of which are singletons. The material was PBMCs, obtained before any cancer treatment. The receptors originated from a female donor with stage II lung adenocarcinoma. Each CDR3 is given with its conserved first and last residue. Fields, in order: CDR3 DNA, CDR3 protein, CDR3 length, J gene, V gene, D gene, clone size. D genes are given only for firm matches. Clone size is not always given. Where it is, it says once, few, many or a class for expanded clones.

DNA: TGTGCCATCAGTGAAGGGACAGCCCACACTGAAGCTTTCTTT
CDR3: CAISEGTAHTEAFF
length: 14
J: TRBJ1-1
V: TRBV10-3
D: TRBD1
size: few

DNA: TGCGCCAGCAGCCCACGGACTAGCACGGGAGAGACCCAGTACTTC
CDR3: CASSPRTSTGETQYF
length: 15
J: TRBJ2-5
V: TRBV5-1
D: TRBD2
size: .

DNA: TGTGCCAGCAGGACGGACATACACAATGAGCAGTTCTTC
CDR3: CASRTDIHNEQFF
length: 13
J: TRBJ2-1
V: TRBV6-5
D: .
size: .

DNA: TGTGCCAGCAAGGATGACACTGAAGCTTTCTTT
CDR3: CASKDDTEAFF
length: 11
J: TRBJ1-1
V: TRBV6-5
D: .
size: .

DNA: TGTGCCAGCAGCTTAGGGGGGGTGAGAACCGGGGAGCTGTTTTTT
CDR3: CASSLGGVRTGELFF
length: 15
J: TRBJ2-2
V: TRBV11-2
D: .
size: .

DNA: TGCGCCAGCAGCTTCGGTCCAGGCGCAGATACGCAGTATTTT
CDR3: CASSFGPGADTQYF
length: 14
J: TRBJ2-3
V: TRBV5-1
D: .
size: .

DNA: TGTGCCAGCAGCTTGGGGGTAGGGGCCTACAATGAGCAGTTCTTC
CDR3: CASSLGVGAYNEQFF
length: 15
J: TRBJ2-1
V: TRBV5-8
D: .
size: .

DNA: TGTGCCACCAGCAGAGAGGGGAGGGGGAAGCAAGAGACCCAGTACTTC
CDR3: CATSREGRGKQETQYF
length: 16
J: TRBJ2-5
V: TRBV15
D: .
size: .

DNA: TGCGCCAGCACCGAAGGGACCTCTACCGGGGAGCTGTTTTTT
CDR3: CASTEGTSTGELFF
length: 14
J: TRBJ2-2
V: TRBV5-1
D: .
size: .

DNA: TGTGCCAGCAGACAAGGGGACGGGGTCGGGGGGGCCAACGTCCTGACTTTC
CDR3: CASRQGDGVGGANVLTF
length: 17
J: TRBJ2-6
V: TRBV25-1
D: .
size: .

DNA: TGTGCCAGCTCGATAGCAGAAGACAACACCATATATTTT
CDR3: CASSIAEDNTIYF
length: 13
J: TRBJ1-3
V: TRBV18
D: .
size: .

DNA: TGTGCCAGCAGATATCAGACAGCGAACACTGAAGCTTTCTTT
CDR3: CASRYQTANTEAFF
length: 14
J: TRBJ1-1
V: TRBV6-6
D: .
size: .

DNA: TGTGCCAGCTCAGTAACAGGGGGCCGGGCTGAAGCTTTCTTT
CDR3: CASSVTGGRAEAFF
length: 14
J: TRBJ1-1
V: TRBV18
D: TRBD1
size: .

DNA: TGTGCCAGCTCACCATTGGGACAAATCTACGAGCAGTACTTC
CDR3: CASSPLGQIYEQYF
length: 14
J: TRBJ2-7
V: TRBV18
D: .
size: .

DNA: TGTGCCAGCAGTGAAGCAGGGTCAACAGAGCAGTACTTC
CDR3: CASSEAGSTEQYF
length: 13
J: TRBJ2-7
V: TRBV6-1
D: .
size: .

DNA: TGTGCCAGCAGCTTAGAGCCTGGGGATGCTTTCTTT
CDR3: CASSLEPGDAFF
length: 12
J: TRBJ1-1
V: TRBV7-8
D: .
size: .

DNA: TGTGCCAGTAGACTGACAGGGGGATCGAGGGGAGCTTTCTTT
CDR3: CASRLTGGSRGAFF
length: 14
J: TRBJ1-1
V: TRBV19
D: TRBD1
size: .

DNA: TGCGCCAGCAGCTTGTTAGGGACGGAGACCCAGTACTTC
CDR3: CASSLLGTETQYF
length: 13
J: TRBJ2-5
V: TRBV5-1
D: .
size: few

DNA: TGTGCCAGCAGGATTCGAGGGGATTTTGGCTCCTACGAGCAGTACTTC
CDR3: CASRIRGDFGSYEQYF
length: 16
J: TRBJ2-7
V: TRBV27
D: .
size: once

DNA: TGCGCCAGCAGCCCGGGACCGCTGAACACTGAAGCTTTCTTT
CDR3: CASSPGPLNTEAFF
length: 14
J: TRBJ1-1
V: TRBV4-1
D: .
size: .

DNA: TGTGCCAGCAGCAGGGACACCGGCTCTGGAAACACCATATATTTT
CDR3: CASSRDTGSGNTIYF
length: 15
J: TRBJ1-3
V: TRBV9
D: .
size: .

DNA: TGTGCCAGCCTTTCCTTACAGGGTAGCTACGAGCAGTACTTC
CDR3: CASLSLQGSYEQYF
length: 14
J: TRBJ2-7
V: TRBV21-1
D: .
size: few

DNA: TGTGCCAGCAGACCCTTCCACGAAAGCTCCTACGAGCAGTACTTC
CDR3: CASRPFHESSYEQYF
length: 15
J: TRBJ2-7
V: TRBV27
D: .
size: .

DNA: TGTGCCAGCAGTTCATACTCTGGAAACACCATATATTTT
CDR3: CASSSYSGNTIYF
length: 13
J: TRBJ1-3
V: TRBV27
D: .
size: .

DNA: TGTGCCAGCAGCTTAGGTGCAGGGGGCAGGTTGGTCTATGGCTACACCTTC
CDR3: CASSLGAGGRLVYGYTF
length: 17
J: TRBJ1-2
V: TRBV7-2
D: TRBD1
size: .

DNA: TGTGCCAGCAGTGACTTCGGACAGGGGCTGATCACTGAAGCTTTCTTT
CDR3: CASSDFGQGLITEAFF
length: 16
J: TRBJ1-1
V: TRBV2
D: TRBD1
size: few

DNA: TGCGCCAGCAGCCTAAGGGACTCTGGGGCCAACGTCCTGACTTTC
CDR3: CASSLRDSGANVLTF
length: 15
J: TRBJ2-6
V: TRBV5-1
D: .
size: .

DNA: TGCGCCAGCAGCCTCAGGGTGAACACTGAAGCTTTCTTT
CDR3: CASSLRVNTEAFF
length: 13
J: TRBJ1-1
V: TRBV5-1
D: .
size: .

DNA: TGTGCCAGCAGCCGCCAGACAGATACGCAGTATTTT
CDR3: CASSRQTDTQYF
length: 12
J: TRBJ2-3
V: TRBV7-8
D: .
size: .

DNA: TGTGCCAGCAGCCCAGACGGGGAAAGCAATCAGCCCCAGCATTTT
CDR3: CASSPDGESNQPQHF
length: 15
J: TRBJ1-5
V: TRBV7-3
D: .
size: .

DNA: TGCAGCGCAGAAGGACAGGTCGACTATGGCTACACCTTC
CDR3: CSAEGQVDYGYTF
length: 13
J: TRBJ1-2
V: TRBV29-1
D: TRBD1
size: few

DNA: TGTGCCAGCAGCCAAGATGGGGCTAGCGAGGAGACCCAGTACTTC
CDR3: CASSQDGASEETQYF
length: 15
J: TRBJ2-5
V: TRBV4-2
D: .
size: once

DNA: TGTGCCAGTAGTATGGGCCCAGGGGGCGTCTATGGCTACACCTTC
CDR3: CASSMGPGGVYGYTF
length: 15
J: TRBJ1-2
V: TRBV19
D: TRBD1
size: .

DNA: TGTGCCAGTAGTATAGACTCAGGGAGGAGGGACACTGAAGCTTTCTTT
CDR3: CASSIDSGRRDTEAFF
length: 16
J: TRBJ1-1
V: TRBV19
D: .
size: .

DNA: TGTGCCAGCAGTGGGGGGCCCTACGAGCAGTACTTC
CDR3: CASSGGPYEQYF
length: 12
J: TRBJ2-7
V: TRBV6-1
D: .
size: .

DNA: TGTGCCAGCAAACTACAGGGTACCGGGGAGCTGTTTTTT
CDR3: CASKLQGTGELFF
length: 13
J: TRBJ2-2
V: TRBV6-1
D: .
size: .

DNA: TGTGCCAGCAGTTACAAGCTAGGGACAGATACGCAGTATTTT
CDR3: CASSYKLGTDTQYF
length: 14
J: TRBJ2-3
V: TRBV6-6
D: .
size: once

DNA: TGTGCCAGCAGTGAGTTAGCCCTAGGTCAGGATACGCAGTATTTT
CDR3: CASSELALGQDTQYF
length: 15
J: TRBJ2-3
V: TRBV6-4
D: .
size: .

DNA: TGTGCCAGCAGCCAAGGATGGAATGGCTACACCTTC
CDR3: CASSQGWNGYTF
length: 12
J: TRBJ1-2
V: TRBV14
D: .
size: .

DNA: TGTGCCAGCAGCTTGGAATTAGGATCTACTTCCGGGGGCTACACCTTC
CDR3: CASSLELGSTSGGYTF
length: 16
J: TRBJ1-2
V: TRBV5-4
D: .
size: .

DNA: TGTGCCAGCAGCTTAGGACAGTCTCCCTACGAGCAGTACTTC
CDR3: CASSLGQSPYEQYF
length: 14
J: TRBJ2-7
V: TRBV5-4
D: .
size: .

DNA: TGTGCCACCAGTAACCGGCACTTGGCCTACGAGCAGTACTTC
CDR3: CATSNRHLAYEQYF
length: 14
J: TRBJ2-7
V: TRBV19
D: .
size: .